What follows are 5 T cell receptor beta chains derived from one specimen sequenced in a study of blood T cells in healthy people across ages. Using a J-beta primer mix together with a sample-barcoded 5' primer, a second PCR was run for roughly 6 to 12 cycles. TCRdb analysed the 5' RACE reads with MiXCR anew, one entry per CDR3 protein. The repertoire holds around 710,000 distinct CDR3 sequences, with roughly 43% as singletons. The specimen sequenced was blood. The receptor source for this set is a woman in her fifties or sixties in good health.

The J gene is TRBJ1-6, the V gene TRBV25-1, with TRBD1 identical over 8 bases. The CDR3 spans 14 residues. CDR1 MGHDK and CDR2 SYGVNS come from the germline V gene. V lost 2 bases, J lost 9 bases, and 3 bases stayed unmatched. CDR3 region: CASSELQGVSPLHF. The CDR3 nucleotides read TGTGCCAGCAGTGAACTACAGGGGGTTTCACCCCTCCACTTT.

The J gene is TRBJ2-7, the V gene TRBV7-2; D call uncertain. The CDR3 is made up of 14 amino acids. Germline V lookup: CDR1 SGHTA, CDR2 FQGNSA. V was clipped by 0 bases and J by 5 bases, with 11 bases between them. CDR3 residues: CASSLAAQVDEQYF. The DNA for the CDR3 is TGTGCCAGCAGCTTAGCGGCGCAGGTCGACGAGCAGTACTTC.

The V call is TRBV7-8, the J call TRBJ1-6; D remains unclear. This CDR3 region has 14 residues. Trimming removed 2 bases from V and 6 bases from J, with 8 bases in between. Per germline, CDR1 SGHVS and CDR2 FQNEAQ. The CDR3 is CASSLFWVNSPLHF. The CDR3 nucleotides read TGTGCCAGCAGCTTATTCTGGGTTAATTCACCCCTCCACTTT. Looking up the rest from reference TRBV7-8 and TRBJ1-6 gives the full variable domain: GAGVSQSPRYKVAKRGQDVALRCDPISGHVSLFWYQQALGQGPEFLTYFQNEAQLDKSGLPSDRFFAERPEGSVSTLKIQRTQQEDSAVYLCASSLFWVNSPLHFGNGTRLTVT.

The V gene is TRBV4-2, the J gene TRBJ1-1; D might be TRBD1 (5 bases). Trimming pared 0 bases from V and 10 bases from J, leaving 15 bases between. The CDR3 is made up of 14 amino acids. Germline loops: CDR1 LGHNA, CDR2 YNFKEQ. Written as DNA, the CDR3 is TGTGCCAGCAGCCAAGAATCGGCAGGGCCTCGAGCTTTCTTT. Protein product: CASSQESAGPRAFF.

The V call is TRBV7-8, the J call TRBJ2-7; 9 bases fit TRBD1. There are 17 residues in the CDR3. Trimming took 5 bases from V and 5 from J; bases not matched to a gene: 16. Germline V CDR1 and CDR2: SGHVS, FQNEAQ. The DNA of the CDR3 is TGTGCCAGCAGCCGTGCTGCGTGGACAGGGGTATCCCACGAGCAGTACTTC. It is translated as CASSRAAWTGVSHEQYF.